This T cell receptor (beta chain) originates from a study of CD8+CD57+ T cells in acquired aplastic anemia. General study results and limits: Significance was not reached for CD8+ Simpson's diversity between patients and controls. Patients and controls shared some 30 CD8+ CDR3 sequences.

CDR3 and TCR beta VDJ profiling relied on a genomic DNA template. TCRdb reprocessed the reads with MiXCR, giving one entry per CDR3 protein. The sample lists some 180,000 distinct CDR3 sequences, about half occurring once. This CDR3 contains 13 residues. Germline lookup yields CDR1 SQVTM and CDR2 ANQGSEA. About this clonotype: Its antigen is undetermined.

Sequencing was done on patients that had shown CD8+CD57+ cell expansion by flow cytometry. Severe acquired aplastic anemia was diagnosed in all patients. Patient blood was sampled before any therapy had been received. Sample: sorted CD4+, CD8+, or CD8+CD57+ T cells (not recorded which) from PBMCs. The receptor comes from a human donor with aplastic anemia. V gene TRBV29-1 combines with J gene TRBJ1-1, with 7 bases lining up with TRBD1. The chain's CDR3 is CSADRVRVAEAFF. The DNA for the CDR3 is TGCAGTGCCGACAGGGTCAGAGTGGCTGAAGCTTTCTTT.